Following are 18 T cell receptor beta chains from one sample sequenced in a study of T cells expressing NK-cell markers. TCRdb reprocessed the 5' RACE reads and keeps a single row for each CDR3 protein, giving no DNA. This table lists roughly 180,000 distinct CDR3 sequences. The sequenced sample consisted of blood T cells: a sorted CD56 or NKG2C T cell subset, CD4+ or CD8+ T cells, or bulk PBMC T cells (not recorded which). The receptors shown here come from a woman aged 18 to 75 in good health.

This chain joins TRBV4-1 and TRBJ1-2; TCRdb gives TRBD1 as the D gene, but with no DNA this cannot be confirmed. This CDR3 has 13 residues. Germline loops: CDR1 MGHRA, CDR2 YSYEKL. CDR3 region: CASSQEGHLGYTF.

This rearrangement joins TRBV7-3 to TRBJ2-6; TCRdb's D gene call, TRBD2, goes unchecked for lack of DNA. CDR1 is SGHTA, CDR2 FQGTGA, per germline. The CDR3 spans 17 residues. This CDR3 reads CASSSSGSSSGANVLTF.

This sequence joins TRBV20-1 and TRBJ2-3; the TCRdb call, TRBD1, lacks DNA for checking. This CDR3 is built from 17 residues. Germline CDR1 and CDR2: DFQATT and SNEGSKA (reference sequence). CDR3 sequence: CSASQAGRGGHTDTQYF.

This CDR3 is CAISERSSGRAFNEQFF. V gene TRBV10-3 combines with J gene TRBJ2-1; TCRdb's assignment of TRBD2 cannot be checked, as there is no DNA. The CDR3 length is 17 residues. Germline V CDR1 and CDR2: ENHRY, SYGVKD.

The CDR3 protein is CASSPPVSEYRWNEQFF. This rearrangement joins TRBV18 to TRBJ2-1; TCRdb outputs TRBD1, but without DNA this stays unchecked. The CDR3 length is 17 residues. The germline gives CDR1 KGHSH, CDR2 LQKENI.

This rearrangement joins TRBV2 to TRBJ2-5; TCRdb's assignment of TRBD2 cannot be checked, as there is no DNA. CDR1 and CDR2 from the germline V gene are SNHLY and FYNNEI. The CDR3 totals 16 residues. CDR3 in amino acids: CASRAYGLAGGETQYF.

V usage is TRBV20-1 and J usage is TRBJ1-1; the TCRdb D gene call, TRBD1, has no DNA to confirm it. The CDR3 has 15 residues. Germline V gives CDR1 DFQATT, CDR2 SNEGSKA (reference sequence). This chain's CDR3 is CSAISPGTGRREAFF.

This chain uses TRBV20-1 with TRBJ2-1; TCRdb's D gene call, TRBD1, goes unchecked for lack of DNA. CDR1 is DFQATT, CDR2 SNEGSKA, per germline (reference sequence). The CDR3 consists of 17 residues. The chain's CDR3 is CSAKHRGLGFNAIEQFF.

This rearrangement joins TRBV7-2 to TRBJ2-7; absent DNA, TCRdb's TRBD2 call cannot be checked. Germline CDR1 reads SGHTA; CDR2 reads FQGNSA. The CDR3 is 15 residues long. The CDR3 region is CASSYDGTSSYEQYF.

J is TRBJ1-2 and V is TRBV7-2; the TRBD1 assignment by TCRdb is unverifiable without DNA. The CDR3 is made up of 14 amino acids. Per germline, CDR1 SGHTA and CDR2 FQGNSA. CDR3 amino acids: CASSQTTGGYGYTF.

CDR3 protein: CASSGSGRDQPQHF. The V and J genes are TRBV2 and TRBJ1-5. This CDR3 spans 14 amino acids. Germline-derived CDR1 and CDR2 are SNHLY and FYNNEI.

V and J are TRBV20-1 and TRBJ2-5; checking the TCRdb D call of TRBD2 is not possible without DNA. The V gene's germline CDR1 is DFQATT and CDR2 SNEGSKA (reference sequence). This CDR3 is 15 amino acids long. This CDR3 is CSARPDSSDGETQYF.

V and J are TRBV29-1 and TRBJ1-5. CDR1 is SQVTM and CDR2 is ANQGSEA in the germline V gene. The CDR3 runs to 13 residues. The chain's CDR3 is CSVRTTGNQPQHF.

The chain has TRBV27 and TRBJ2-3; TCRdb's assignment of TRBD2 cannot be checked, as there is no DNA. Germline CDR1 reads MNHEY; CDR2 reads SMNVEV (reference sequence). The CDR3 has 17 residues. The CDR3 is CASSMRTSGIGTDTQYF.

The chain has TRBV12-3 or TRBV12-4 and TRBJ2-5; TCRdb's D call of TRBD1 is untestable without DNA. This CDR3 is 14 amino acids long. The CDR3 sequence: CASSLAGAHKTQYF.

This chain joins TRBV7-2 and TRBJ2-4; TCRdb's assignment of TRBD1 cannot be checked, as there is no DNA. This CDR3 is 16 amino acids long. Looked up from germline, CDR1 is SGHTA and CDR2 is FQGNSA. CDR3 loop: CASSPHRGLAKNIQYF.

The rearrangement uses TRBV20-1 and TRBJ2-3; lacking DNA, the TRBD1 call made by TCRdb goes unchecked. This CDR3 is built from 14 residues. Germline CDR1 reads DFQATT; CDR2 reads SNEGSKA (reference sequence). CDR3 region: CSATEDRGTDTQYF.

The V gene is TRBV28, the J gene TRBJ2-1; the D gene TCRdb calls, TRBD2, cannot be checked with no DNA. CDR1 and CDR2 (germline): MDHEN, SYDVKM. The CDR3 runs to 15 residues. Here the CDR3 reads CAIGGVKRIYNEQFF.